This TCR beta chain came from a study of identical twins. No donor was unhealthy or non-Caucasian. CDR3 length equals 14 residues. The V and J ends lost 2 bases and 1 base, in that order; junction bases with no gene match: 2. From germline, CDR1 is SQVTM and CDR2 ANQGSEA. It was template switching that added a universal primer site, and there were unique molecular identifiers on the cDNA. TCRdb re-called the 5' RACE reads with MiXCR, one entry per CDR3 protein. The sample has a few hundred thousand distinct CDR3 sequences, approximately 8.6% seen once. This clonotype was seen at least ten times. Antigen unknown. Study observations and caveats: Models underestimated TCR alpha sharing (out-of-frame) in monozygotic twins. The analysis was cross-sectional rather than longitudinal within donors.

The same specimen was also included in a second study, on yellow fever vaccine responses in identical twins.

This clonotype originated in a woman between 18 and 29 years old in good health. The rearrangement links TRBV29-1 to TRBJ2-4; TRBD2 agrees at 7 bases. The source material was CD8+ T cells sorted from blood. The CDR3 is CSVELADAKNIQYF. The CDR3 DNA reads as TGCAGCGTTGAACTAGCGGATGCCAAAAACATTCAGTACTTC.